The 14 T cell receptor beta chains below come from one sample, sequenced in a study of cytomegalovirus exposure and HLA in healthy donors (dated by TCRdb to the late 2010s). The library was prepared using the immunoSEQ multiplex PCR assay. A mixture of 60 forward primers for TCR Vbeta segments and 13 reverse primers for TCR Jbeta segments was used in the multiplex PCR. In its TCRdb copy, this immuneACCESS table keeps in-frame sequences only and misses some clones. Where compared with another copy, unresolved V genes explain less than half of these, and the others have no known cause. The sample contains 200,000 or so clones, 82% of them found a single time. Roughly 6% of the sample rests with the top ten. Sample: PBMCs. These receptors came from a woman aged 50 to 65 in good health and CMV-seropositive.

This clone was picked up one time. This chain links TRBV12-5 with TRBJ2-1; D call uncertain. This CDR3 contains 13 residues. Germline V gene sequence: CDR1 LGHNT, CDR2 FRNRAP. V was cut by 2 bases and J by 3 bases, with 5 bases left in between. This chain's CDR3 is CASGLYSYNEQFF. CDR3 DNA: TGTGCTAGTGGTTTGTACAGCTACAATGAGCAGTTCTTC.

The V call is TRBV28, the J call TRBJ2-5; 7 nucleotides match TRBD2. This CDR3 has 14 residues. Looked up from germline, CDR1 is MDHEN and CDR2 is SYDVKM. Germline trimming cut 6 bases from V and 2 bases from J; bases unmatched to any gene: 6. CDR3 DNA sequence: TGTGCCAGCAGGGGCCCGGGGGGTCAAGAGACCCAGTACTTC. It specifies CASRGPGGQETQYF. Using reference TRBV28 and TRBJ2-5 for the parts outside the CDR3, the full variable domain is DVKVTQSSRYLVKRTGEKVFLECVQDMDHENMFWYRQDPGLGLRLIYFSYDVKMKEKGDIPEGYSVSREKKERFSLILESASTNQTSMYLCASRGPGGQETQYFGPGTRLLVL.

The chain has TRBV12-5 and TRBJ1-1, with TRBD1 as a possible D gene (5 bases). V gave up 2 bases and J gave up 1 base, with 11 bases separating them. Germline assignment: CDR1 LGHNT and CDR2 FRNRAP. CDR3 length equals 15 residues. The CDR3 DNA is TGTGCTAGTGGTTTGTCCGGGGGGGGGAACACTGAAGCTTTCTTT. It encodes CASGLSGGGNTEAFF.

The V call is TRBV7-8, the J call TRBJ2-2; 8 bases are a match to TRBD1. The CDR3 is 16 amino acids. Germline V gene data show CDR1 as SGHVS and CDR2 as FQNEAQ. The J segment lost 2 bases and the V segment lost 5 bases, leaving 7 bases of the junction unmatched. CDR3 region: CASSRSTGANTGELFF. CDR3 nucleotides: TGTGCCAGCAGCCGCTCGACAGGGGCTAACACCGGGGAGCTGTTTTTT.

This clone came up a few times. For the CDR3, the DNA is TGTGCTAGTGGGCCAGGACTAGCGGGAAACAATGAGCAGTTCTTC. Protein: CASGPGLAGNNEQFF. The J gene is TRBJ2-1, the V gene TRBV12-5; 12 bases are shared with TRBD2. The CDR3 spans 15 residues. The germline CDR1 and CDR2 sequences are LGHNT and FRNRAP. Trimming removed 6 bases from V and 5 bases from J; junction bases left unmatched: 5.

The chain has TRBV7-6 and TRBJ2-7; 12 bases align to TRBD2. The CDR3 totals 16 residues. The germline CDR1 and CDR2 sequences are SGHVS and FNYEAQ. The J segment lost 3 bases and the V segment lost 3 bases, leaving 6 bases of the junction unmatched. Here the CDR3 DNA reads TGTGCCAGCAGCTTCGGGCTAGCGGGAGGGAGCTACGAGCAGTACTTC. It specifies CASSFGLAGGSYEQYF.

CDR3 in DNA: TGCGCCAGCAGATACAGCGGGGCAGGGATGGAAAATGGCTACACCTTC. Amino acid sequence: CASRYSGAGMENGYTF. The rearrangement joins TRBV5-1 to TRBJ1-2, with D possibly matching TRBD1 (5 bases). Germline V gives CDR1 SGHRS, CDR2 YFSETQ. The V and J ends lost 5 bases and 6 bases respectively, with 23 bases between them. The CDR3 is made up of 16 amino acids.

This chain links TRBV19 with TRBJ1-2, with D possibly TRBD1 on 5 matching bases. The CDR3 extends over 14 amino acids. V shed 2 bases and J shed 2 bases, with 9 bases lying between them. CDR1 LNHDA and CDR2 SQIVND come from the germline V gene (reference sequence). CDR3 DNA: TGTGCCAGTAGTATAAGCGACAGAAACTATGGCTACACCTTC. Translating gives CASSISDRNYGYTF.

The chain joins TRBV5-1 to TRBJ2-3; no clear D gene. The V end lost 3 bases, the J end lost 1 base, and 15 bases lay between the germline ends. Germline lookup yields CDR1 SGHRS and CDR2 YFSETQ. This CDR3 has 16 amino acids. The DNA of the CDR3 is TGCGCCAGCAGCTCGTTCCTCGGCGGCCGCACAGATACGCAGTATTTT. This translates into CASSSFLGGRTDTQYF.

The CDR3 spells CAISESGTGNNQPQHF. CDR3 nucleotide sequence: TGTGCCATCAGTGAGTCAGGGACAGGCAACAATCAGCCCCAGCATTTT. The rearrangement uses TRBV10-3 and TRBJ1-5; 8 nucleotides line up with TRBD1. Germline CDR1 is ENHRY and CDR2 is SYGVKD. The CDR3 length is 16 residues. Trimming removed 0 bases from V and 3 bases from J; junction bases left unmatched: 4.

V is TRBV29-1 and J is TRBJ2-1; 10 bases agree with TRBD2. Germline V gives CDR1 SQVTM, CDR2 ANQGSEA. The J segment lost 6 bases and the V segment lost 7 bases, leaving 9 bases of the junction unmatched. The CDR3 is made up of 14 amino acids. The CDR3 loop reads CSADRTSGLNEQFF. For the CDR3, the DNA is TGCAGCGCTGACCGGACTAGCGGTCTCAATGAGCAGTTCTTC.

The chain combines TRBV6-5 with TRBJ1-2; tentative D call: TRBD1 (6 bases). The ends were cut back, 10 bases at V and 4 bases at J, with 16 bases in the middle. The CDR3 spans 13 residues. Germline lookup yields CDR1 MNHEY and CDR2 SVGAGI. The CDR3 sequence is CAIQRGGSYGYTF. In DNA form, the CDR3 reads TGTGCCATCCAGAGGGGGGGCTCCTATGGCTACACCTTC.

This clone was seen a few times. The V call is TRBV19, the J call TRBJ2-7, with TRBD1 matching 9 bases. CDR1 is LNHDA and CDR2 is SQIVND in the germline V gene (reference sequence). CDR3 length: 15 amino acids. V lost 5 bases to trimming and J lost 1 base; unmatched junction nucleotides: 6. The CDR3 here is CASSPTGGESYEQYF. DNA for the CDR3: TGTGCCAGTAGTCCAACAGGGGGCGAATCCTACGAGCAGTACTTC. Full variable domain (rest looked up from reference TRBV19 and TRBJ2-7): DGGITQSPKYLFRKEGQNVTLSCEQNLNHDAMYWYRQDPGQGLRLIYYSQIVNDFQKGDIAEGYSVSREKKESFPLTVTSAQKNPTAFYLCASSPTGGESYEQYFGPGTRLTVT.

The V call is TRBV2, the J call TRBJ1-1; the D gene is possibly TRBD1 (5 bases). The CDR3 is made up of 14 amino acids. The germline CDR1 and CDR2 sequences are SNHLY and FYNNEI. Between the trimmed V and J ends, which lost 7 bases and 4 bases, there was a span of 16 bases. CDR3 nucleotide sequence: TGTGCCAGCACCCTAACCGGGGGAGGCACTGAAGCTTTCTTT. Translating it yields CASTLTGGGTEAFF.